The source of this T cell receptor beta chain is a study of beta chain features in type 1 diabetes (dated by TCRdb to the late 2010s). Notes on the research overall: No differences in mean age, gender distribution, total cell number or subset yield were found between patients and healthy donors. Whereas all 30 or so donors provided naive and central memory subsets, regulatory and stem cell-like memory subsets were isolated from just 8 patients and roughly 8 healthy donors. In the study, TCRB repertoires of sorted circulating CD4+ T cell subsets from recently diagnosed type 1 diabetes patients were compared with those of matched healthy donors. Across all samples, about 110 million sorted cells were examined, and cell number per subset correlated strongly with RNA yield.

A single peripheral blood draw of approximately 120 mL on average was collected from each donor into heparinised tubes. A BD FACSAria II was used to sort naive, central memory, regulatory and stem cell-like memory CD4+ T cells with a panel that included CD45RO, CCR7, CD25, CD127, CD95 and CD27. All sorted populations exceeded 95% purity. PBMCs were isolated immediately by Lymphoprep density gradient centrifugation and stained directly without culture. Samples were stained and sorted in pairs, with one healthy donor and one patient per experiment, so that batch effects were minimized. The CDR3 numbers 13 residues from cysteine through phenylalanine. Left in the record is the CDR3 DNA by itself, 39 bases read in frame from the first base. Cut back by 0 bases and 4 bases, the V and J ends lie 5 bases apart. The germline V gene (reference sequence) yields SEHNR for CDR1 and FQNEAQ for CDR2. The High Capacity cDNA Reverse Transcription Kit was used to reverse transcribe all of the isolated RNA, meaning that expressed TCRB transcripts were what got sequenced. Deep immunoSEQ sequencing was performed on naive, central memory and regulatory T cell samples, with an average of around 3.4 million total reads per sample. After sorted cells were lysed in RLT buffer, RNA was extracted with DNase-treated RNeasy Micro or Mini kits, with the choice depending on cell number. To prevent cross-contamination, each cell subset was processed individually, whereas patient and healthy donor samples were processed jointly. The immunoSEQ multiplex PCR was used to amplify TCRB sequences from cDNA, generating 87-bp fragments that spanned the CDR3 region. Sequencing of the amplicons was performed on the Illumina HiSeq platform. In the authors' own workflow: PCR bias was computationally corrected using synthetic template baselines, reads within Hamming distance 2 were collapsed, and singletons that could not be merged were discarded. Reads were aligned to IMGT to assign V, D and J genes, CDR3 length, and insertions or deletions at six rearrangement sites. Within each subset, clonotype counts were normalized to the number of sorted cells before true diversity and Gini coefficients were calculated with the tcR R package. The overlap coefficient, calculated on TCRB nucleotide sequences, was used to measure repertoire sharing. As a proxy for the pre-selection repertoire, out-of-frame TCRB sequences from naive cells were analyzed. The table was pulled from immuneACCESS by TCRdb, which kept in-frame rearrangements only. Such tables lose some clones; where checked, under half of the loss comes from unresolved V genes, and the rest has no known cause. The V and J calls and clone size come from that table; D and trimming were worked out from the DNA. In all, the sample holds around 430,000 clones, and 30% of those were seen once. Around 0.065% of the sample is held by the ten biggest clonotypes.

This clone was picked up a small number of times. Its antigen is not yet known. Base qualities are not at hand, and no much larger clone is one base apart. What the research found in general, with its limitations: Type 1 diabetes patients showed a moderate but significant shortening of TCRB CDR3 length in all four CD4+ subsets. Fewer insertions and more nucleotide deletions at VDJ recombination sites were observed in patients with type 1 diabetes, implying thymic rearrangement abnormalities. Naive, central memory and regulatory TCRB repertoires appeared more similar among patients than among healthy donors. Because cDNA was sequenced instead of genomic DNA, highly expressing activated cells could be over-represented, though the groups showed no difference in activation or CD3 levels. Shorter templates might have been favored by PCR, but patient and control samples were amplified and corrected together, so both groups would have been affected equally by any skew. Because small numbers of individuals were included in the HLA sub-analyses, any influence of HLA type on TCRB rearrangement was left unresolved.

The TCR sequence derives from a man between 18 and 35 years old in good health. Sequencing was performed on naive CD4+ T cells from blood. The sample's cell subset or site label, in plain terms: true naive CD4+ T cells. The chain is encoded by TRBV7-9 joined to TRBJ2-3, with the D gene not clear enough to name. At the DNA level, the sequence is TGTGCCAGCAGCTTAGCGAGCTCAGATACGCAGTATTTT. The resulting protein is CASSLASSDTQYF.